This T cell receptor (beta chain) was sequenced for a study of blood T cell repertoires in COVID-19. Study at large: The United States, Italy and Spain supplied acute and convalescent COVID-19 samples.

Under the authors' procedure: Estimation of nucleated cell counts relied on the amplification of reference gene primers. Here immunoSEQ multiplex PCR was the method, and the copy in TCRdb shows in-frame clones only, minus some. V, J and clone size are taken as reported in that table, and D and trimming were inferred from the DNA itself. The data contain a few hundred thousand clones, 65% to 90% of them singletons. This CDR3 contains 14 residues. Germline V gene sequence: CDR1 SQVTM, CDR2 ANQGSEA. The germline V and J ends were trimmed by 7 bases and 0 bases, with 16 bases remaining between them. Sequenced input: peripheral blood. This chain links TRBV29-1 with TRBJ2-7, with TRBD2 as a possible D gene (5 bases). This sequence originates from a human donor in a cohort sampled during active COVID-19. For the CDR3, the DNA is TGCAGCGGAGGCGTAGCGTATAGCTCCTACGAGCAGTACTTC. Amino acid sequence: CSGGVAYSSYEQYF.